This TCR beta chain was observed in a study of response to subunit inactivated influenza vaccine. V was shortened by 2 bases and J by 7 bases, with 13 bases between the two germline ends. This CDR3 region has 14 residues. Germline assignment: CDR1 SGHNT and CDR2 YYREEE (reference sequence). TCRdb used MiXCR to reprocess the RT-PCR reads, holding one entry per CDR3 protein. The sample has 450,000 to 600,000 distinct CDR3 sequences; about 7.2% are singletons. The sequencing here drew on PBMCs from blood, taken approximately 25 months after vaccination. This receptor was taken from a man aged 45 to 70 who received an inactivated influenza vaccine. The chain combines TRBV5-4 with TRBJ2-1, with TRBD2 as a possible D gene (6 bases). The CDR3 sequence: CASSFSVGGNEQFF. The CDR3 DNA reads as TGTGCCAGCAGCTTTAGCGTGGGGGGAAATGAGCAGTTCTTC.